Below, one TCR beta chain is given with its context. cDNA carried unique molecular identifiers, and a universal primer site was added by template switching. Via MiXCR, TCRdb re-called the 5' RACE reads, giving one row per CDR3 protein. The sample includes roughly 720,000 distinct CDR3 sequences, 15% to 20% of them seen just once. The source of the sample is a study of identical twins. Healthy Caucasians alone served as donors. Germline CDR1 and CDR2: ENHRY and SYGVKD. V trimming: 6 bases; J trimming: 2 bases; junction bases outside the gene matches: 10. The CDR3 is made up of 16 amino acids. The same specimen was also included in a second study, on T cells expressing NK-cell markers.

This chain links TRBV10-3 with TRBJ2-3, with 8 bases aligning to TRBD2. The sequenced sample consisted of PBMCs. The TCR sequence derives from a woman aged 18-35 years in good health. CDR3 amino acids: CAISVKRGTSTDTQYF. The CDR3 DNA follows: TGTGCCATCAGCGTTAAGCGGGGGACCTCCACAGATACGCAGTATTTT.